Included here is one T cell receptor (beta chain) sequence, with context. Germline V gene sequence: CDR1 SGHTA, CDR2 FQGTGA. This CDR3 is built from 14 residues. The data are from a study of monozygotic twins with inflammatory bowel disease. TCRdb reprocessed the 5' RACE reads, with one entry per CDR3 protein and no DNA. The table counts about 300,000 distinct CDR3 sequences; 5.6% lies in the top ten. V gene TRBV7-3 combines with J gene TRBJ2-5; TCRdb names TRBD1, which stays unverified in the absence of DNA. Sequencing used blood. The clonotype comes from a human donor with ulcerative colitis or Crohn's disease, or a healthy co-twin of an affected twin (not recorded which). The CDR3 protein is CASSLKGGRETQYF.